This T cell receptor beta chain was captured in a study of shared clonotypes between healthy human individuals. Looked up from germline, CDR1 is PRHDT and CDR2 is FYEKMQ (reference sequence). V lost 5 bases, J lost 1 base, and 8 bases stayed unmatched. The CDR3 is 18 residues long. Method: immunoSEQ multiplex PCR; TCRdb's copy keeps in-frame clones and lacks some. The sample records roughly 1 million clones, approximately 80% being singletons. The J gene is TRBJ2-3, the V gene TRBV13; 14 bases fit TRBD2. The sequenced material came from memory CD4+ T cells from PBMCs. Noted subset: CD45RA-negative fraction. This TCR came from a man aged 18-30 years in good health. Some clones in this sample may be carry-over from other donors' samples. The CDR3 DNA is TGTGCCAGCAGCATGAGACTAGCGGGAGGGGCCCGCACAGATACGCAGTATTTT. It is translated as CASSMRLAGGARTDTQYF.